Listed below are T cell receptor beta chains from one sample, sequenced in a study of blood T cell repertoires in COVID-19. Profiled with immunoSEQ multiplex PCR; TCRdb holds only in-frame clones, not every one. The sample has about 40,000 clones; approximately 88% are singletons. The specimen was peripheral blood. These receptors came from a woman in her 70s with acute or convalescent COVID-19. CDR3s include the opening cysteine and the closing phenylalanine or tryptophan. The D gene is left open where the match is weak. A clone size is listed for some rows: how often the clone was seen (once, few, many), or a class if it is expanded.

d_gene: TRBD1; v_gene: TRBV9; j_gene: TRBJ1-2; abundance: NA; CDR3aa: CASSASAGTGKINYGYTF; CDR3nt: TGTGCCAGCAGCGCATCAGCCGGGACAGGGAAAATCAACTATGGCTACACCTTC
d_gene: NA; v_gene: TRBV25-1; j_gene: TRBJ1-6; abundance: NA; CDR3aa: CASRQVDDSPLHF; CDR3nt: TGTGCCAGCCGACAGGTGGATGATTCACCCCTCCACTTT
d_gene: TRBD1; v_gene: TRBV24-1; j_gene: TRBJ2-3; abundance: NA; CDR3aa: CATSDPGQGVVDTQYF; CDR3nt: TGTGCCACCAGTGACCCGGGACAGGGAGTCGTAGATACGCAGTATTTT
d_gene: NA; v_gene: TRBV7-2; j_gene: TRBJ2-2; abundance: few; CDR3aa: CASSLALPGSNTGELFF; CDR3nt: TGTGCCAGCAGCTTAGCGCTTCCAGGGTCGAACACCGGGGAGCTGTTTTTT
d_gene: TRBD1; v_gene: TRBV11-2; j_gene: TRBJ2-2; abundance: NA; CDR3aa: CASSSGTGYGGELFF; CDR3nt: TGTGCCAGCAGCTCTGGGACAGGTTACGGCGGGGAGCTGTTTTTT
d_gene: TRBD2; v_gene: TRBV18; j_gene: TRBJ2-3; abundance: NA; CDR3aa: CASSPGTSGRDTQYF; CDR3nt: TGTGCCAGCTCACCCGGGACTAGCGGGAGGGATACGCAGTATTTT
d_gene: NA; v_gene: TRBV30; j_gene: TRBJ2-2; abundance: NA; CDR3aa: CAWYSQGVTGELFF; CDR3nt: TGTGCCTGGTATTCACAGGGCGTCACCGGGGAGCTGTTTTTT
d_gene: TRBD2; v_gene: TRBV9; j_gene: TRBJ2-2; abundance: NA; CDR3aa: CASSVGSGGASGELFF; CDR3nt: TGTGCCAGCAGCGTAGGCAGCGGGGGGGCTTCCGGGGAGCTGTTTTTT
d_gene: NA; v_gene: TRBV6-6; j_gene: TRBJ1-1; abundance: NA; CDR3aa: CASTRGPNTEAFF; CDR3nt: TGTGCCAGCACTCGGGGGCCAAACACTGAAGCTTTCTTT
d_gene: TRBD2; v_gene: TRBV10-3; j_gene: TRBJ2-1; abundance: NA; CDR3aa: CASRLAGGNEQFF; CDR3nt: TGTGCCAGCCGACTAGCGGGGGGAAATGAGCAGTTCTTC
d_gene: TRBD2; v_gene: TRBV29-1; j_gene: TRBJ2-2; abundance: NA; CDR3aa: CSLRSSGGVGELFF; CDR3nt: TGCAGCCTGCGCTCTAGCGGGGGGGTCGGGGAGCTGTTTTTT
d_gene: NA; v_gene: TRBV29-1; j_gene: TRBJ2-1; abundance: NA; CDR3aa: CSVEPAGDEQFF; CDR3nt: TGCAGCGTTGAGCCTGCGGGTGATGAGCAGTTCTTC
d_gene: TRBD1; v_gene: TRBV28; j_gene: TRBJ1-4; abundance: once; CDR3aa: CASSFFRTGGANEKLFF; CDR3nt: TGTGCCAGCAGTTTTTTTCGAACAGGGGGGGCTAATGAAAAACTGTTTTTT
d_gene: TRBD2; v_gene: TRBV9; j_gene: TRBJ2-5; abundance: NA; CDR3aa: CASSRRLAGVETQYF; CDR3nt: TGTGCCAGCAGCAGGCGACTAGCGGGAGTTGAGACCCAGTACTTC
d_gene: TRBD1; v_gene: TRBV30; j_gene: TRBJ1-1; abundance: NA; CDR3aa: CAWGTGEGTEAFF; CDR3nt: TGTGCCTGGGGGACAGGGGAGGGCACTGAAGCTTTCTTT
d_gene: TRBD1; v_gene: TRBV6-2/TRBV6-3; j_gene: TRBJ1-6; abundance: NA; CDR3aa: CASSFVSTGAHSPLHF; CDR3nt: TGTGCCAGCAGTTTCGTCTCGACAGGGGCTCATTCACCCCTCCACTTT
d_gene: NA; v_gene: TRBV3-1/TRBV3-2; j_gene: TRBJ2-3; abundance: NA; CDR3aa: CASSQRTGIDTQYF; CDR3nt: TGTGCCAGCAGCCAACGGACCGGGATAGATACGCAGTATTTT
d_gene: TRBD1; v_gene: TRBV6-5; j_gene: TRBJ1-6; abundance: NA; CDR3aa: CASRAGQSNSPLHF; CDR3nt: TGTGCCAGCAGGGCGGGACAGTCTAATTCACCCCTCCACTTT
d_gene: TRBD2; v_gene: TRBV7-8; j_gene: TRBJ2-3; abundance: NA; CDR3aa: CASSRGTSEIDTQYF; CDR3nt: TGTGCCAGCAGCCGTGGGACTAGCGAGATAGATACGCAGTATTTT
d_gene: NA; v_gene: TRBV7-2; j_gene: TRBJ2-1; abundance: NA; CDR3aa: CASSLMGRPQFF; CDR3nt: TGTGCCAGCAGCTTAATGGGCCGACCCCAGTTCTTC
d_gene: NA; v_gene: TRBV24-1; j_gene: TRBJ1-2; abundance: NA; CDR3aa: CATSDAQYYGYTF; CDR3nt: TGTGCCACCAGTGATGCTCAGTACTATGGCTACACCTTC
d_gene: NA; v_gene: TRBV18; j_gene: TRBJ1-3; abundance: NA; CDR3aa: CASSPDRHSGNTIYF; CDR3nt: TGTGCCAGCTCACCAGACAGGCACTCTGGAAACACCATATATTTT
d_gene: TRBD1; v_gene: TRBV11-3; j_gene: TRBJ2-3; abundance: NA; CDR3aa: CASTNRGQGDTQYF; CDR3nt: TGTGCCAGCACGAACAGGGGGCAGGGAGATACGCAGTATTTT
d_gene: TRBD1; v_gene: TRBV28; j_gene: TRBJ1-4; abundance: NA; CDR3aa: CASSQDRRDEKLFF; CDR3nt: TGTGCCAGCAGTCAGGACAGGAGGGACGAAAAACTGTTTTTT
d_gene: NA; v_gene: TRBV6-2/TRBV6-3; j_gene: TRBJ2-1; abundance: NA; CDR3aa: CASSAQAYNEQFF; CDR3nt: TGTGCCAGCAGCGCACAGGCTTACAATGAGCAGTTCTTC
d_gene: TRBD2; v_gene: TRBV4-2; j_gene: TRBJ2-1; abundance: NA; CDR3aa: CASSQEGGTSIHNEQFF; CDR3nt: TGTGCCAGCAGCCAAGAAGGGGGGACTAGTATCCACAATGAGCAGTTCTTC
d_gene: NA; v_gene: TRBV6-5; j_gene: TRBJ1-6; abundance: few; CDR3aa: CASSYSTGGNNSPLHF; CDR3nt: TGTGCCAGCAGTTACTCCACGGGGGGTAATAATTCACCCCTCCACTTT
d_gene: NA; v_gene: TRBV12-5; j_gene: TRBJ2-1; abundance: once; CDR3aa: CASGLLQGGPFNEQFF; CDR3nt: TGTGCTAGTGGTTTGCTTCAGGGTGGTCCGTTCAATGAGCAGTTCTTC
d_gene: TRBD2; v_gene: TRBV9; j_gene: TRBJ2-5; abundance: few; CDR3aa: CASSGSGGGQETQYF; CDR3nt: TGTGCCAGCAGCGGTAGCGGGGGGGGACAAGAGACCCAGTACTTC
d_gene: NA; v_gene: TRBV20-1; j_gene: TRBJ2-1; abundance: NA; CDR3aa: CSARVIEGQFF; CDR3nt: TGCAGTGCTAGAGTTATAGAGGGCCAGTTCTTC
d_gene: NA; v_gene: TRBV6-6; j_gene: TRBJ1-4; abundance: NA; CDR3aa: CASSRSLQGSDEKLFF; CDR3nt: TGTGCCAGCAGTCGGTCCCTTCAGGGGAGCGACGAAAAACTGTTTTTT
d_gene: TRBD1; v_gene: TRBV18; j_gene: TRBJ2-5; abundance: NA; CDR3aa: CASSPTGGWETQYF; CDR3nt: TGTGCCAGCTCACCGACAGGGGGTTGGGAGACCCAGTACTTC
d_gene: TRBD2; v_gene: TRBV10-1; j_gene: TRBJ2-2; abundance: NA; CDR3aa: CASTDPGGLNTGELFF; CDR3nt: TGCGCCAGCACGGACCCCGGGGGACTAAACACCGGGGAGCTGTTTTTT
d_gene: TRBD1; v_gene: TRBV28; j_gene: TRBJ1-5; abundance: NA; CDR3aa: CASSQGGTNQPQHF; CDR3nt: TGTGCCAGCAGTCAGGGGGGAACTAATCAGCCCCAGCATTTT
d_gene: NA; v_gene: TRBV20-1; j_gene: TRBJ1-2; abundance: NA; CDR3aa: CSASGQTNYGYTF; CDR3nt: TGCAGTGCTAGTGGACAGACGAACTATGGCTACACCTTC
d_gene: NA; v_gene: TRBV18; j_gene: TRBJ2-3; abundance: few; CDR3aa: CASSPPPRDTQYF; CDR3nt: TGTGCCAGCTCACCACCCCCGCGGGATACGCAGTATTTT
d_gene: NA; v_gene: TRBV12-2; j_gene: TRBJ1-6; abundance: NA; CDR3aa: CASRCVSLHF; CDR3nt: TGTGCAAGTCGCTGTGTCTCCCTCCACTTT
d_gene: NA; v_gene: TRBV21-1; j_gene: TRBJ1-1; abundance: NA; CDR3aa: CASNDQGTDTEAFF; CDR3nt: TGTGCCAGCAACGATCAGGGGACCGACACTGAAGCTTTCTTT